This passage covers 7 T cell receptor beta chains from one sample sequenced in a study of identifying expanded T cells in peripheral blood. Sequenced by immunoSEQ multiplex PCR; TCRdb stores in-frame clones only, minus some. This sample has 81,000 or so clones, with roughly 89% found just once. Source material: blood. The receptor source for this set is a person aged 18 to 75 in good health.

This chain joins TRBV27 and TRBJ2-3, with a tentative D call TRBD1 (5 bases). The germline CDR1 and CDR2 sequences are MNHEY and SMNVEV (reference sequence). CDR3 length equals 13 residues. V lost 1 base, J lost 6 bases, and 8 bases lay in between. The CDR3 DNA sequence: TGTGCCAGCAGTTTATACAGGACGGATACGCAGTATTTT. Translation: CASSLYRTDTQYF.

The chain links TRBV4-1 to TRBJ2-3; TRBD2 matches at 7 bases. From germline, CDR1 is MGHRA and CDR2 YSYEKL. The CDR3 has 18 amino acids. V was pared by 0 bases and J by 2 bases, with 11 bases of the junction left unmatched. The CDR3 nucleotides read TGCGCCAGCAGCCAAGAACGCTGGGCGGGAGCCCCCACAGATACGCAGTATTTT. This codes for CASSQERWAGAPTDTQYF.

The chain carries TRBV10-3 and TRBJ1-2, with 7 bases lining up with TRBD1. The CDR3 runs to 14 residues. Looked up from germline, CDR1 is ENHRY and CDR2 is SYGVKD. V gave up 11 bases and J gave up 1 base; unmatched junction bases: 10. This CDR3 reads CAVTTGISNYGYTF. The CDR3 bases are TGTGCCGTCACGACAGGGATTAGTAACTATGGCTACACCTTC.

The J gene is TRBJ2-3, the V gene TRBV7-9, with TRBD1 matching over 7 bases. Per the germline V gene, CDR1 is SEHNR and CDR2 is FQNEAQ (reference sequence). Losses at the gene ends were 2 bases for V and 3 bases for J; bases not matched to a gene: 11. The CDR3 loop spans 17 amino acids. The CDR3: CASSLWRQGVRTDTQYF. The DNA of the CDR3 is TGTGCCAGCAGCTTATGGCGACAGGGAGTGCGTACAGATACGCAGTATTTT.

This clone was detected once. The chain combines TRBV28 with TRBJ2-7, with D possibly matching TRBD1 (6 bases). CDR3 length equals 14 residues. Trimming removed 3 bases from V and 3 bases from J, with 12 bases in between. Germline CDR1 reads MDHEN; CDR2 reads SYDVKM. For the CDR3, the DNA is TGTGCCAGCAGTTTTCTGAGGGACAACTACGAGCAGTACTTC. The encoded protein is CASSFLRDNYEQYF.

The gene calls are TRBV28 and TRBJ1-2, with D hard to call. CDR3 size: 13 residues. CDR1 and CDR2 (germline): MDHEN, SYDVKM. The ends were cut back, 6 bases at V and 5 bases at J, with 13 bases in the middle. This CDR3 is CASSLGWVYGYTF. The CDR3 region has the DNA TGTGCCAGCAGCCTGGGATGGGTTTATGGCTACACCTTC.

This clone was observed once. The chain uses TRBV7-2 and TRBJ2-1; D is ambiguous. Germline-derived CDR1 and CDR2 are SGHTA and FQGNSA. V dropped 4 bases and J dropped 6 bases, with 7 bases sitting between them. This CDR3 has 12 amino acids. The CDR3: CASSSVTNEQFF. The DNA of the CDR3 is TGTGCCAGCAGCTCTGTTACCAATGAGCAGTTCTTC. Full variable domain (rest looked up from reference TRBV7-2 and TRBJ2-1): GAGVSQSPSNKVTEKGKDVELRCDPISGHTALYWYRQSLGQGLEFLIYFQGNSAPDKSGLPSDRFSAERTGGSVSTLTIQRTQQEDSAVYLCASSSVTNEQFFGPGTRLTVL.